This passage covers 25 T cell receptor beta chains from one sample sequenced in a study of blood T cell repertoires in COVID-19. TCRdb's copy holds only in-frame clones and misses some; the assay was immunoSEQ multiplex PCR. Of 90,000 to 150,000 clones in the sample, over 65% were seen once. The sample consisted of peripheral blood. These receptors were obtained from a human donor with acute or convalescent COVID-19. The donor label of this sample is uncertain.

The V gene is TRBV5-4, the J gene TRBJ1-4, with 8 bases identical to TRBD1. Germline V lookup: CDR1 SGHNT, CDR2 YYREEE (reference sequence). The CDR3 is made up of 16 amino acids. Unmatched junction bases numbered 6, after V lost 4 bases and J lost 1 base. CDR3 protein: CASSSVGTGTNEKLFF. The DNA of the CDR3 is TGTGCCAGCAGCAGCGTCGGGACAGGAACTAATGAAAAACTGTTTTTT.

This clone was detected many times. V and J are TRBV5-1 and TRBJ1-1; D not certain. This CDR3 region has 13 residues. Germline lookup yields CDR1 SGHRS and CDR2 YFSETQ. The V gene lost 0 bases and the J gene lost 2 bases, with 5 bases spanning the gap. DNA for the CDR3: TGCGCCAGCAGCTTGGCGTATAACACTGAAGCTTTCTTT. Its protein is CASSLAYNTEAFF.

This rearrangement joins TRBV5-1 to TRBJ2-3, with 11 bases fitting TRBD2. The CDR3 has 15 amino acids. J gave up 4 bases and V 0 bases, and 1 base lay outside the gene matches. CDR1 is SGHRS and CDR2 is YFSETQ in the germline V gene. CDR3 sequence: CASSLVAGGPDTQYF. As DNA, the CDR3 is TGCGCCAGCAGCTTGGTAGCGGGGGGGCCAGATACGCAGTATTTT.

This clone occurred once. The chain couples TRBV18 to TRBJ1-5, with a possible D match to TRBD1 (5 bases). Germline V gives CDR1 KGHSH, CDR2 LQKENI. CDR3 length equals 13 residues. The V and J ends lost 2 bases and 5 bases respectively, with 7 bases between them. The CDR3 spells CASSPGGDQPQHF. Here the CDR3 DNA reads TGTGCCAGCTCACCAGGGGGGGATCAGCCCCAGCATTTT.

The chain employs TRBV28 and TRBJ1-2; unclear D gene. Germline V gene sequence: CDR1 MDHEN, CDR2 SYDVKM. Trimming pared 3 bases from V and 4 bases from J, leaving 9 bases between. The CDR3 extends over 13 amino acids. CDR3 residues: CASSFRSLYGYTF. The CDR3 coding sequence is TGTGCCAGCAGTTTTAGGAGTCTCTATGGCTACACCTTC.

This chain connects TRBV6-5 to TRBJ1-5, with 7 bases identical to TRBD1. V gave up 6 bases and J gave up 3 bases; unmatched junction bases: 8. The germline V gene encodes CDR1 MNHEY and CDR2 SVGAGI. The CDR3 consists of 15 residues. CDR3 DNA: TGTGCCAGCAGCGTCAGGGGGTCGGACAATCAGCCCCAGCATTTT. It yields the protein CASSVRGSDNQPQHF.

As DNA, the CDR3 is TGTGCCAGCAGCCAAGATTTAGGGGAAAGGAGCTACACCTTC. Translated: CASSQDLGERSYTF. The genes are TRBV4-2 and TRBJ1-2; tentatively, D is TRBD1 (5 bases). The germline V gene encodes CDR1 LGHNA and CDR2 YNFKEQ. V was cut by 0 bases and J by 9 bases, with 14 bases left in between. CDR3 length equals 14 residues.

The V call is TRBV9, the J call TRBJ1-5, with 8 bases identical to TRBD1. Germline V CDR1 and CDR2: SGDLS, YYNGEE. The CDR3 length is 15 residues. The V segment lost 2 bases and the J segment 6 bases; nucleotides outside the gene matches: 7. The CDR3 region is CASSVGQGLGQPQHF. The CDR3 nucleotides are TGTGCCAGCAGCGTTGGACAGGGCCTGGGTCAGCCCCAGCATTTT.

V and J are TRBV7-9 and TRBJ1-6; no clear D. V gave up 3 bases and J gave up 5 bases, with 8 bases separating them. CDR3 length: 14 amino acids. The germline gives CDR1 SEHNR, CDR2 FQNEAQ (reference sequence). DNA for the CDR3: TGTGCCAGCAGCTTTGAAACAGATAATTCACCCCTCCACTTT. Encoded protein: CASSFETDNSPLHF.

This clone appeared once. The genes are TRBV25-1 and TRBJ1-6, with 9 bases identical to TRBD1. The germline V gene has CDR1 MGHDK and CDR2 SYGVNS. The CDR3 runs to 14 residues. Trimming took 7 bases from V and 4 from J; bases not matched to a gene: 2. CDR3 bases: TGTGCCAGCACAGGGACAGGGTATAATTCACCCCTCCACTTT. This codes for CASTGTGYNSPLHF.

The rearrangement uses TRBV5-1 and TRBJ2-3, with TRBD2 matching 8 bases. V shed 4 bases and J 5 bases; nucleotides not matched to a gene: 6. Germline CDR1 and CDR2: SGHRS and YFSETQ. The CDR3 spans 14 residues. CDR3 nucleotide sequence: TGCGCCAGCAGCCCCGGGGGGGGATTAGATACGCAGTATTTT. Its protein is CASSPGGGLDTQYF.

The chain recombines TRBV28 with TRBJ1-4, with D possibly being TRBD1 (5 bases). Germline V lookup: CDR1 MDHEN, CDR2 SYDVKM. CDR3 length equals 16 residues. The V gene lost 5 bases and the J gene lost 8 bases, with 21 bases spanning the gap. The CDR3 reads CASSDAGRPHQEKLFF. The CDR3 bases are TGTGCCAGCAGTGATGCGGGACGCCCCCACCAAGAAAAACTGTTTTTT.

This clone was seen a single time. This chain links TRBV11-2 with TRBJ2-4; 7 bases agree with TRBD1. The CDR3 loop spans 16 amino acids. Germline-derived CDR1 and CDR2 are SGHAT and FQNNGV. V was clipped by 10 bases and J by 0 bases; unmatched bases: 12. In DNA form, the CDR3 reads TGTGCCACCAAAAGGGTCGACAGGGAAGCCAAAAACATTCAGTACTTC. Its protein product is CATKRVDREAKNIQYF.

This chain uses TRBV20-1 with TRBJ2-7, with TRBD1 as a possible D gene (6 bases). Trimming removed 3 bases at V and 6 bases at J, with 27 bases between. The germline V gene encodes CDR1 DFQATT and CDR2 SNEGSKA (reference sequence). The CDR3 length is 17 residues. The CDR3 coding sequence is TGCAGTGCTAGTGGTCTCATGAGAACAGGGAGTATAGGCGAGCAGTACTTC. Its protein product is CSASGLMRTGSIGEQYF.

The sample holds a few counts of this clone. This chain links TRBV24-1 with TRBJ1-4, with D uncertain. CDR3 length: 15 amino acids. Germline assignment: CDR1 KGHDR and CDR2 SFDVKD. Between the trimmed V and J ends, which lost 7 bases and 0 bases, there was a span of 11 bases. In nucleotides, the CDR3 is TGTGCCACCAGACATAGACAAGCAACTAATGAAAAACTGTTTTTT. It translates to CATRHRQATNEKLFF.

The chain recombines TRBV3-1 (or the pseudogene TRBV3-2) with TRBJ2-5, with D unresolved. The V gene's germline CDR1 is LGHDT and CDR2 YNNKEL (reference sequence). This CDR3 has 11 residues. Trimming took 5 bases from V and 2 from J, leaving 3 bases between them. The CDR3 DNA is TGTGCCAGCAGCGTACAAGAGACCCAGTACTTC. Its translation is CASSVQETQYF.

V gene TRBV5-1 combines with J gene TRBJ2-5, with D maybe TRBD1 (6 bases). V was shortened by 2 bases and J by 2 bases, with 7 bases between the two germline ends. The germline V gene encodes CDR1 SGHRS and CDR2 YFSETQ. The CDR3 runs to 13 residues. The CDR3 protein is CASSFDRQETQYF. The CDR3 DNA sequence: TGCGCCAGCAGCTTTGACAGGCAAGAGACCCAGTACTTC.

This clone was detected once. The genes are TRBV7-9 and TRBJ1-1; D is ambiguous. CDR1 and CDR2 from the germline V gene are SEHNR and FQNEAQ (reference sequence). The CDR3 has 14 amino acids. Between the trimmed V and J ends, which lost 1 base and 1 base, there was a span of 7 bases. In DNA form, the CDR3 reads TGTGCCAGCAGCTTAGGGGGAGGGAACACTGAAGCTTTCTTT. Amino acid sequence: CASSLGGGNTEAFF.

The chain links TRBV18 to TRBJ2-7; 9 nucleotides line up with TRBD1. The CDR3 is 14 amino acids. The junction had 4 bases not matched to a gene; V was cut back by 6 bases and J by 1 base. Per the germline V gene, CDR1 is KGHSH and CDR2 is LQKENI. In nucleotides, the CDR3 is TGTGCCAGCTCCCCCGGGACAGGGTCCTACGAGCAGTACGTC. Protein sequence: CASSPGTGSYEQYV.

The rearrangement links TRBV5-1 to TRBJ2-1; D is perhaps TRBD2 (6 bases). Germline V CDR1 and CDR2: SGHRS, YFSETQ. This CDR3 comprises 17 residues. V gave up 0 bases and J gave up 0 bases, with 13 bases separating them. CDR3 DNA sequence: TGCGCCAGCAGCTTGGGTAGCGGAAAAACCTCCTACAATGAGCAGTTCTTC. This encodes CASSLGSGKTSYNEQFF.

The V and J genes are TRBV4-2 and TRBJ2-3; D gene ambiguous. V was shortened by 0 bases and J by 0 bases, with 7 bases between the two germline ends. This CDR3 has 15 residues. CDR1 and CDR2 from the germline V gene are LGHNA and YNFKEQ. CDR3 amino acids: CASSQDPQSTDTQYF. In nucleotides, the CDR3 is TGTGCCAGCAGCCAAGATCCCCAAAGCACAGATACGCAGTATTTT.

The J gene is TRBJ1-5, the V gene TRBV4-1; TRBD1 might be the D (6 bases). The CDR3 has 16 amino acids. V shed 4 bases and J shed 6 bases, with 19 bases lying between them. The germline V gene encodes CDR1 MGHRA and CDR2 YSYEKL. As DNA, the CDR3 is TGCGCCAGCAGCCTCTCGACGACAGGTGGTTTTCAGCCCCAGCATTTT. It yields the protein CASSLSTTGGFQPQHF.

The rearrangement links TRBV18 to TRBJ2-1, with TRBD1 identical over 8 bases. Trimming removed 3 bases from V and 9 bases from J; junction bases left unmatched: 7. The CDR3 extends over 14 amino acids. CDR1 is KGHSH and CDR2 is LQKENI in the germline V gene. The CDR3 here is CASSPGRGRSEQFF. Written as DNA, the CDR3 is TGTGCCAGCTCACCCGGCAGGGGGCGAAGTGAGCAGTTCTTC.

The chain uses TRBV3-1 (or the pseudogene TRBV3-2) and TRBJ2-1, with D possibly being TRBD1 (6 bases). The germline CDR1 and CDR2 sequences are LGHDT and YNNKEL (reference sequence). V was clipped by 4 bases and J by 10 bases, with 20 bases between them. The CDR3 is 15 amino acids. The CDR3 region is CASSRLRGGIDEQFF. DNA for the CDR3: TGTGCCAGCAGCCGCTTACGAGGGGGAATTGACGAGCAGTTCTTC.

The chain combines TRBV7-3 with TRBJ2-1; the match to TRBD2 covers 10 bases. Germline CDR1 reads SGHTA; CDR2 reads FQGTGA. The CDR3 is 15 amino acids. V gave up 5 bases and J gave up 8 bases; unmatched junction bases: 9. The CDR3 DNA reads as TGTGCCAGCAGCGCTAGGGGACTAGCGCACGATGAGCAGTTCTTC. It codes for CASSARGLAHDEQFF.